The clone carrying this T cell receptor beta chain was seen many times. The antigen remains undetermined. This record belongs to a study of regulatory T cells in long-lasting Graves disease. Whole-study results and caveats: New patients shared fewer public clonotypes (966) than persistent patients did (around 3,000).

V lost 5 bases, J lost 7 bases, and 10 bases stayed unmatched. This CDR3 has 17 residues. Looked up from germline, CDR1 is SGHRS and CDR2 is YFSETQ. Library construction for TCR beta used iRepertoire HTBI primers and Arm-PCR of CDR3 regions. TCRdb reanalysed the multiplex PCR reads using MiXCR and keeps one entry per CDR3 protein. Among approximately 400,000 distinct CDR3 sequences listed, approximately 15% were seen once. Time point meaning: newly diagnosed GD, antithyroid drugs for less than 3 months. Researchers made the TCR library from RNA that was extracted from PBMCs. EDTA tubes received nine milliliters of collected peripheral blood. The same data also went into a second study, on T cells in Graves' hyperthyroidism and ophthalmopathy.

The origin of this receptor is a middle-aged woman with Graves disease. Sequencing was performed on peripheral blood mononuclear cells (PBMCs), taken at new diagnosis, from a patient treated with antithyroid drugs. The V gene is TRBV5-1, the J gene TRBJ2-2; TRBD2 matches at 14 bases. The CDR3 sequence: CASSPGLAGDGSGELFF. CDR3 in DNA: TGCGCCAGCAGTCCGGGACTAGCGGGAGATGGAAGCGGGGAGCTGTTTTTT.